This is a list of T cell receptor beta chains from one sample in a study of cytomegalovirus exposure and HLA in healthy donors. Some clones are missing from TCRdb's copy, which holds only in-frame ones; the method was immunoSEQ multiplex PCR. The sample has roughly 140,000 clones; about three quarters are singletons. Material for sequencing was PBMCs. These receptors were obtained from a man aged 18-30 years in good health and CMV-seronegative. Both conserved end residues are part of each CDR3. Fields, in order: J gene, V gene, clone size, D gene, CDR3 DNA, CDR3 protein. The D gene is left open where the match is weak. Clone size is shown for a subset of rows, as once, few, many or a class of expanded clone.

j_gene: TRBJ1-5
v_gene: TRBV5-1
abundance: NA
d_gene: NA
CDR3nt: TGCGCCAGCAGCACCGGAGGGAGCAATCAGCCCCAGCATTTT
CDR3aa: CASSTGGSNQPQHF

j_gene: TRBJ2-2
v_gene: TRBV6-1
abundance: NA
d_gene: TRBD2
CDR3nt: TGTGCCAGCAGTGTTGGGGCGGGAGCGGGCACCGGGGAGCTGTTTTTT
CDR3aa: CASSVGAGAGTGELFF

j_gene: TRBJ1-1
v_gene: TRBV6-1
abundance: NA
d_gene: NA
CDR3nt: TGTGCCAGCAGGAAACAGGGAAACACTGAAGCTTTCTTT
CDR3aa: CASRKQGNTEAFF

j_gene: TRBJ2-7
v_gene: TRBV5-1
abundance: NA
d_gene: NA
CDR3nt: TGCGCCAGCAGCTTGGCCCTTAATCTGGGGGGGCGCGGCTCCTACGGGCAGTACTTC
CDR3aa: CASSLALNLGGRGSYGQYF

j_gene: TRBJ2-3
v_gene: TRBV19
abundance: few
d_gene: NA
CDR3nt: TGTGCCAGTAGCGACAGGTCTTTCACAGATACGCAGTATTTT
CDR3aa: CASSDRSFTDTQYF

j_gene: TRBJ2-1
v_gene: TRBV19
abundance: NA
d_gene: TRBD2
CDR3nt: TGTGCCAGTACCCTGGGGAGGATAGCGGGGAGCTCCTACAATGAGCAGTTCTTC
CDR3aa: CASTLGRIAGSSYNEQFF

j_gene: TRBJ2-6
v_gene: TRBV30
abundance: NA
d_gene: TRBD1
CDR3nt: TGTGCCCTCCAACGGGACAGGATCCCTGGGGCCAACGTCCTGACTTTC
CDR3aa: CALQRDRIPGANVLTF

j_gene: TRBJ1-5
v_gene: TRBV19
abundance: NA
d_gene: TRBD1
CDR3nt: TGTGCCAGTACCACGACCGGGACAGGGGGTCAGCCCCAGCATTTT
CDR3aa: CASTTTGTGGQPQHF

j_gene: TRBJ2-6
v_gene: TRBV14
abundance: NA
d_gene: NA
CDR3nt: TGTGCCAGCAGCCAAGATTTGGTAGGACACTCTGGGGCCAACGTCCTGACTTTC
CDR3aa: CASSQDLVGHSGANVLTF

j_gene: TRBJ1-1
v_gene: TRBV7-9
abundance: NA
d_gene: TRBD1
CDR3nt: TGTGCCGGTGGACAGGGCACCGATGAAGCTTTCTTT
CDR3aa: CAGGQGTDEAFF

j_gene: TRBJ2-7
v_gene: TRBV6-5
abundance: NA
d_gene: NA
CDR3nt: TGTGCCAGCAGTAGTCTGACGGGGAGCTCCTACGAGCAGTACTTC
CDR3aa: CASSSLTGSSYEQYF

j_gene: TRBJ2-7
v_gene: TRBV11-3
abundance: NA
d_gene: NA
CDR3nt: TGTGCCAGCAGCTTAGGGCCACGAGGCGAGCAGTACTTC
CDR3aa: CASSLGPRGEQYF

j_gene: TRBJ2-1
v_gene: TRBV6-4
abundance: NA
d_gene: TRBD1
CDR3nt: TGTGCCAGCAGTGGTGGGACAGGGAACTACAATGAGCAGTTCTTC
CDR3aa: CASSGGTGNYNEQFF

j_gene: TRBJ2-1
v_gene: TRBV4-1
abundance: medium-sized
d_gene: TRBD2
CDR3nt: TGCGCCAGCAGCCAACTAGCGGGGGAGTACAATGAGCAGTTCTTC
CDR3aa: CASSQLAGEYNEQFF

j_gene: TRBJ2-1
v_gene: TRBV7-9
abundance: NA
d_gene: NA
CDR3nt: TGTGCCAGCAGCTTACTCGACAGGTCCTTCGGGGGGGAGCAGTTCTTC
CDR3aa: CASSLLDRSFGGEQFF

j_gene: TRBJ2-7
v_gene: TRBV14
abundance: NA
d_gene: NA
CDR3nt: TGTGCCAGCAGCCAAGATAGGGGCAGGGTCGAGCAGTACTTC
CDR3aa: CASSQDRGRVEQYF

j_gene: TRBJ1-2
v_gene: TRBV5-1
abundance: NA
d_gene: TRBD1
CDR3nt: TGCGCCAGCAGCTCGGGCCTAAAGGGGGCGTATGGCTACACCTTC
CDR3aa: CASSSGLKGAYGYTF

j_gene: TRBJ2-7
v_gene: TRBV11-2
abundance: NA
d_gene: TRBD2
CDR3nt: TGTGCCAGCAGCGCAGAGGGGAGGGCCTACGAGCAGTACTTC
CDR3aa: CASSAEGRAYEQYF

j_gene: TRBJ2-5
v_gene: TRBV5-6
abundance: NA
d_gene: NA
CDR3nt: TGTGCCAGCAGCTTGGTAGGGGTAAGGGAGACCCAGTACTTC
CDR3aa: CASSLVGVRETQYF

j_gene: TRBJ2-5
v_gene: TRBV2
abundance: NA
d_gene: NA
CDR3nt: TGTGCCAGCAGTGCAGGGGTTGAGACCCAGTACTTC
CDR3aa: CASSAGVETQYF

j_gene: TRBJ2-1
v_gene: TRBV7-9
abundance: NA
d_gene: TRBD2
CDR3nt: TGTGCCAGCAGCTTAGGACTAGCGGGAGAAGGGGAGCAGTTCTTC
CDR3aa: CASSLGLAGEGEQFF

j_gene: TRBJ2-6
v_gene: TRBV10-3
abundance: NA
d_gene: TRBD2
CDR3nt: TGTGCCATCAGTGCAGCGGGAGATACGGGGGCCAACGTCCTGACTTTC
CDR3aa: CAISAAGDTGANVLTF

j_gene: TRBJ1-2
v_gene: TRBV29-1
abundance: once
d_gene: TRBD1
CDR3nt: TGCAGCGTTGCCTTGCAGGGGGCATTGAGTGGCTACACCTTC
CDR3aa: CSVALQGALSGYTF

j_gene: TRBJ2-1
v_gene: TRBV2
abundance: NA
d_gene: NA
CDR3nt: TGTGCCAGCAGTGATCCGACCCCAGGAGGGCGACGCTACAATGAGCAGTTCTTC
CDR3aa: CASSDPTPGGRRYNEQFF

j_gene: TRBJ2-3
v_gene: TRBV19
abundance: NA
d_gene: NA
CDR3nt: TGTGCCAGTACCTCCGACAGAACAGATACGCAGTATTTT
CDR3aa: CASTSDRTDTQYF

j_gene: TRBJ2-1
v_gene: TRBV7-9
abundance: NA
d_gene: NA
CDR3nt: TGTGCCAGCAGCTTAGCCCAGAATGAGCAGTTCTTC
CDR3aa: CASSLAQNEQFF

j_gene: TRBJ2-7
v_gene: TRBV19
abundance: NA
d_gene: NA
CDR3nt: TGTGCCAGTAGTGCACCGCCCTACTACGAGCAGTACTTC
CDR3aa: CASSAPPYYEQYF

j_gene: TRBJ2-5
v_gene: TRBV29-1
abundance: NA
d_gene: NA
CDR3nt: TGCAGCGTTGAACGTCACAACCAAGAGACCCAGTACTTC
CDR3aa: CSVERHNQETQYF

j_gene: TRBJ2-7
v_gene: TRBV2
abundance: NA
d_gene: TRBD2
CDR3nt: TGTGCCAGCAACTGGGGGCGGGAGGGGACGACCTACGAGCAGTACTTC
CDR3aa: CASNWGREGTTYEQYF